This T cell receptor beta chain was observed in a study of identical twins. The V gene's germline CDR1 is SGDLS and CDR2 YYNGEE. CDR3 length: 9 amino acids. V shed 7 bases and J shed 6 bases, with 4 bases lying between them. MiXCR was run by TCRdb on the 5' RACE reads, yielding one entry per CDR3 protein. The repertoire holds 450,000 or so distinct CDR3 sequences, with more than 20% as singletons. These data were likewise used in another study, on T cells expressing NK-cell markers.

This sequence originates from a woman aged 18-29 years in good health. Source material: CD4+ T cells sorted from blood. V and J are TRBV9 and TRBJ1-2; D unclear. DNA of the CDR3: TGTGCCAGCGGAAATGGCTACACCTTC. This codes for CASGNGYTF.